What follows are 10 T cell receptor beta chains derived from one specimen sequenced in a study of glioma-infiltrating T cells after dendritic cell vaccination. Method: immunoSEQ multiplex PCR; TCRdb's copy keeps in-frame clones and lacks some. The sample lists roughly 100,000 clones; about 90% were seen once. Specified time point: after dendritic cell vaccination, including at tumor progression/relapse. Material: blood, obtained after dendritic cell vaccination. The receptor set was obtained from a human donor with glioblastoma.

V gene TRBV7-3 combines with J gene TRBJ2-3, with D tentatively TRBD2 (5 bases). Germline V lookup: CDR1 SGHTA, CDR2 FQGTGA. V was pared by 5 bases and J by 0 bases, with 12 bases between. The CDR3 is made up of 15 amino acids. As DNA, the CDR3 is TGTGCCAGCAGCCCCCAGAGCGGTAGCACAGATACGCAGTATTTT. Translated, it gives CASSPQSGSTDTQYF.

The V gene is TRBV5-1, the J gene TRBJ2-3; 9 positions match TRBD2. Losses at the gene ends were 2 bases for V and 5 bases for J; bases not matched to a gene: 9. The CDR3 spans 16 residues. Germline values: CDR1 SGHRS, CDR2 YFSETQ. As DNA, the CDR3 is TGCGCCAGCAGCTTCTTTGGCGGGGGGGCGGGAGATACGCAGTATTTT. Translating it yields CASSFFGGGAGDTQYF.

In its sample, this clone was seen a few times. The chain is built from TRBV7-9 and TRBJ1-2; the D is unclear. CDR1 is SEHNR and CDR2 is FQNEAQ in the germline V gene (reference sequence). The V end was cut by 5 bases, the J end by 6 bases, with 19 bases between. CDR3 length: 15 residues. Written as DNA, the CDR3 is TGTGCCAGCAGCCCGATGGCCCTCCTTGGAGATGGCTACACCTTC. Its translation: CASSPMALLGDGYTF.

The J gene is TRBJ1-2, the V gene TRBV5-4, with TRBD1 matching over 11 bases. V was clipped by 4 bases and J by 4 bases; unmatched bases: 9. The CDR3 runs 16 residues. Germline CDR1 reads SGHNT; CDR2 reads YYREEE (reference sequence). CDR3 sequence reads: CASSSWDRGLPYGYTF. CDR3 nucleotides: TGTGCCAGCAGCAGCTGGGACAGGGGGTTGCCCTATGGCTACACCTTC.

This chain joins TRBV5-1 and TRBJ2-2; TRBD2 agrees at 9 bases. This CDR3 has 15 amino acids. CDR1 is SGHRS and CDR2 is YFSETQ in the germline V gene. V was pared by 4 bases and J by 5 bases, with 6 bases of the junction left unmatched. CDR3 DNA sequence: TGCGCCAGCAGCCGTAGCGGGAGAGAAACCGGGGAGCTGTTTTTT. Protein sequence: CASSRSGRETGELFF.

The CDR3 protein is CASSREAGNTIYF. In DNA, the CDR3 is TGTGCCAGCTCGAGAGAAGCTGGAAACACCATATATTTT. The genes are TRBV18 and TRBJ1-3; no clear D gene. The ends were cut back, 6 bases at V and 2 bases at J, with 8 bases in the middle. The CDR3 has 13 residues. The germline CDR1 and CDR2 sequences are KGHSH and LQKENI.

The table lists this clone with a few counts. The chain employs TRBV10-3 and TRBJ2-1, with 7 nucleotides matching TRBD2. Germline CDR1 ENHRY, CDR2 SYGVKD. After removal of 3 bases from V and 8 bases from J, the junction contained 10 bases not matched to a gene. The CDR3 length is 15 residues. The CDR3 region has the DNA TGTGCCATCAGTGACTCACTAGCGACCATAGATGAGCAGTTCTTC. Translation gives CAISDSLATIDEQFF.

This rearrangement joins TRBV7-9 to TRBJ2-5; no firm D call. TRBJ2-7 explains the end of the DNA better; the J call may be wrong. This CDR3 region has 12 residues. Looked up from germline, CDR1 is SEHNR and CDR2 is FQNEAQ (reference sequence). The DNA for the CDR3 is TGTGCCAGCAGCGCGTCTCCCTACGAGCAGTACTTC. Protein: CASSASPYEQYF.

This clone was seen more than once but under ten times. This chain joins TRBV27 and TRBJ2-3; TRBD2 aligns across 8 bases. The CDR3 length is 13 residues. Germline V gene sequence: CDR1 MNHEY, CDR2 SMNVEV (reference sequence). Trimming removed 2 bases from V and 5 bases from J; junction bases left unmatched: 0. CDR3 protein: CASSLLAGDTQYF. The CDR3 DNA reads TGTGCCAGCAGTTTACTAGCGGGAGATACGCAGTATTTT.

The CDR3 bases are TGCGCCAGCAGCCAACTAGCGGGATTGGGTGAGCAGTTCTTC. Protein sequence: CASSQLAGLGEQFF. The chain joins TRBV4-1 to TRBJ2-1, with 9 bases aligning to TRBD2. The germline CDR1 and CDR2 sequences are MGHRA and YSYEKL. V was pared by 2 bases and J by 9 bases, with 5 bases of the junction left unmatched. This CDR3 is 14 amino acids long.